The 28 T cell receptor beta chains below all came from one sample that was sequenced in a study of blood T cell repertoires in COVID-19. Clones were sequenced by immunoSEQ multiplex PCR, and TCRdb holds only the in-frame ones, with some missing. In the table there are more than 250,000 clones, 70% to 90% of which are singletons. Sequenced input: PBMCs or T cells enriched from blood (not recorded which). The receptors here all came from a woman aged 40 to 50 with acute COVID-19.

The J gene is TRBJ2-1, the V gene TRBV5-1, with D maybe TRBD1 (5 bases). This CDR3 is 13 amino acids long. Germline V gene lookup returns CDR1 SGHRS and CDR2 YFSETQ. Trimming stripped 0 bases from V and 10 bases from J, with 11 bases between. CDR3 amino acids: CASSLVGLEEQFF. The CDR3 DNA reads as TGCGCCAGCAGCTTGGTGGGGCTGGAGGAGCAGTTCTTC.

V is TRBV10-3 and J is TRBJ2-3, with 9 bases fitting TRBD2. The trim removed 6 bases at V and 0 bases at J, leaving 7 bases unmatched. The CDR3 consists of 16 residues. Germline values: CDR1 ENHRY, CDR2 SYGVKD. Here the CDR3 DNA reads TGTGCCATCAGCGCGACTAGCGGATTAAGCACAGATACGCAGTATTTT. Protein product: CAISATSGLSTDTQYF.

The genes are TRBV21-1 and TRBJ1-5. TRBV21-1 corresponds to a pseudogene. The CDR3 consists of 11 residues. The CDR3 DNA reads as TGTGCCAGCAGCAAAGAGCGGCCCCAGCATTTT. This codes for CASSKERPQHF.

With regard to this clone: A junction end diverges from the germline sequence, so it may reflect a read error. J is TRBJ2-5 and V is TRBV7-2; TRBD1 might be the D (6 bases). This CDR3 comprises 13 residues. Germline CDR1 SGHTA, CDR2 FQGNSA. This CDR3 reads CASSKQGQGTQYF. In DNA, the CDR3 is TGTGCCAGCAGCAAACAGGGACAAGGGACCCAGTACTTC.

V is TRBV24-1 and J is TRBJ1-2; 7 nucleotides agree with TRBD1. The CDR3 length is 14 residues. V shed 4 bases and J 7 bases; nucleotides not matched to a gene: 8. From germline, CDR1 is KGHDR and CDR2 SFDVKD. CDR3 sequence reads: CATSDHSDRVGYTF. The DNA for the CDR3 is TGTGCCACCAGTGACCACTCAGACAGGGTTGGCTACACCTTC.

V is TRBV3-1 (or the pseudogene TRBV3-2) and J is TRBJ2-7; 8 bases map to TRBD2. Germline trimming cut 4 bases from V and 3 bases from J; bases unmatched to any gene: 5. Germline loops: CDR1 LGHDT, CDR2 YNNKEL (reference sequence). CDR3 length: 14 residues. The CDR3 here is CASSPGSGSYEQYF. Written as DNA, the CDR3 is TGTGCCAGCAGCCCCGGGAGCGGGAGCTACGAGCAGTACTTC.

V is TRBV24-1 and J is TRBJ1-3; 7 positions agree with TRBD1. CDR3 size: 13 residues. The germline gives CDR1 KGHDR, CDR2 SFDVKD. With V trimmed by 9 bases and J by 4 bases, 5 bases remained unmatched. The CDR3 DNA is TGTGCCACCGAGGGGGCTGACGGAAACACCATATATTTT. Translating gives CATEGADGNTIYF.

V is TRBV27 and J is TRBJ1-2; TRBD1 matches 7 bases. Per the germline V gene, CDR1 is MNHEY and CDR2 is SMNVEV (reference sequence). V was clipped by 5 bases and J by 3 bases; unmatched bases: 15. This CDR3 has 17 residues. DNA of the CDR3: TGTGCCAGCAGTAAGACAGGGTACATCCCTTTGGACTATGGCTACACCTTC. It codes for CASSKTGYIPLDYGYTF.

CDR3 sequence reads: CASSSLRGGDTEAFF. The CDR3, as DNA: TGTGCCAGCAGCTCACTTAGGGGGGGTGACACTGAAGCTTTCTTT. The rearrangement joins TRBV7-9 to TRBJ1-1, with D perhaps matching TRBD1 (6 bases). The CDR3 contains 15 residues. CDR1 and CDR2 from the germline V gene are SEHNR and FQNEAQ (reference sequence). The ends were cut back, 4 bases at V and 3 bases at J, with 15 bases in the middle.

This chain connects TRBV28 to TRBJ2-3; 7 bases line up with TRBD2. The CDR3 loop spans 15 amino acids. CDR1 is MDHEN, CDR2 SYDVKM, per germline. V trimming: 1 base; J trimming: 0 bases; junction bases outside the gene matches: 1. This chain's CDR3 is CASSLLRESTDTQYF. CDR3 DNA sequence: TGTGCCAGCAGTTTATTGCGGGAGAGCACAGATACGCAGTATTTT. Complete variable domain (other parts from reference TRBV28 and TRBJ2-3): DVKVTQSSRYLVKRTGEKVFLECVQDMDHENMFWYRQDPGLGLRLIYFSYDVKMKEKGDIPEGYSVSREKKERFSLILESASTNQTSMYLCASSLLRESTDTQYFGPGTRLTVL.

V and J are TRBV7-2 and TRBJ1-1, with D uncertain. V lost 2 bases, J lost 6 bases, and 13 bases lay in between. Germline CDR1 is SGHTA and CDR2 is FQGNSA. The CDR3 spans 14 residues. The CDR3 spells CASSLPARRAEAFF. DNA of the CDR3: TGTGCCAGCAGCTTACCCGCCCGACGGGCTGAAGCTTTCTTT.

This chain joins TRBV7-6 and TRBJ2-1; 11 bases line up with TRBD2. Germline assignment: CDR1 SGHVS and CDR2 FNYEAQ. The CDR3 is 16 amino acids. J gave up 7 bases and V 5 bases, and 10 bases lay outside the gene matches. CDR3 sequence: CASSPLAGGPWNEQFF. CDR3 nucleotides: TGTGCCAGCAGCCCTTTAGCGGGAGGGCCGTGGAATGAGCAGTTCTTC.

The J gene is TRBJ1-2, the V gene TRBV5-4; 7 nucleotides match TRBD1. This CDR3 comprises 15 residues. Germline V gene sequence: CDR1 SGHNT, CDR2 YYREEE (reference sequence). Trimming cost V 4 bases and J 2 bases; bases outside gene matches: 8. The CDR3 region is CASSLQMTGNYGYTF. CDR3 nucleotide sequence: TGTGCCAGCAGCCTTCAAATGACAGGGAACTATGGCTACACCTTC.

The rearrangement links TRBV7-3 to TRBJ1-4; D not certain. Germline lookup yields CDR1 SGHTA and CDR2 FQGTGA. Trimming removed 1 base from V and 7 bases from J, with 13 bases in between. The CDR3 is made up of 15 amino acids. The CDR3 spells CASSLSPERCEKLFF. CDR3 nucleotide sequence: TGTGCCAGCAGCTTAAGTCCAGAGCGTTGTGAAAAACTGTTTTTT.

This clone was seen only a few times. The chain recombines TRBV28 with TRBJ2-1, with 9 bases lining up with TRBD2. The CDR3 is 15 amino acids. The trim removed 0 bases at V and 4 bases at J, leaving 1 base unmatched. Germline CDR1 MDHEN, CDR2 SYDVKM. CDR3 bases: TGTGCCAGCAGTTTATGGACTAGCGGATACAATGAGCAGTTCTTC. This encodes CASSLWTSGYNEQFF. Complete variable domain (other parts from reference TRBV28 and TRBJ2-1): DVKVTQSSRYLVKRTGEKVFLECVQDMDHENMFWYRQDPGLGLRLIYFSYDVKMKEKGDIPEGYSVSREKKERFSLILESASTNQTSMYLCASSLWTSGYNEQFFGPGTRLTVL.

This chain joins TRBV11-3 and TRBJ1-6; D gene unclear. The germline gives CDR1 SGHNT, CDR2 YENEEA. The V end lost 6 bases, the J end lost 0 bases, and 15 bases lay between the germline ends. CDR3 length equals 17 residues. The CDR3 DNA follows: TGTGCCAGCAGATACCCGCCACCGAGCTCCTATAATTCACCCCTCCACTTT. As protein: CASRYPPPSSYNSPLHF.

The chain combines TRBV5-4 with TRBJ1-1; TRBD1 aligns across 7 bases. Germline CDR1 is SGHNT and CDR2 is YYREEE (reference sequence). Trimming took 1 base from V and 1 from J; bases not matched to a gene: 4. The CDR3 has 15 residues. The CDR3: CASSLLRDRNTEAFF. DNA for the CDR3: TGTGCCAGCAGCTTGTTGCGGGACAGGAACACTGAAGCTTTCTTT.

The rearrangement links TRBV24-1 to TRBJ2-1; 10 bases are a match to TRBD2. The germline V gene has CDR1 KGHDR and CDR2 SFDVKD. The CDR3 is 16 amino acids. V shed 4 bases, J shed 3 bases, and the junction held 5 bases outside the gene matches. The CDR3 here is CATSESGLANYNEQFF. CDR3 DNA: TGTGCCACCAGTGAGTCGGGACTAGCGAACTACAATGAGCAGTTCTTC.

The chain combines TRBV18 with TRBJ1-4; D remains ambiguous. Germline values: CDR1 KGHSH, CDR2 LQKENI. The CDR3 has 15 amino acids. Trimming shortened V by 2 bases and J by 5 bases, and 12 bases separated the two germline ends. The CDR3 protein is CASSPSWQNNEKLFF. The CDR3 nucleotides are TGTGCCAGCTCACCATCTTGGCAGAACAATGAAAAACTGTTTTTT.

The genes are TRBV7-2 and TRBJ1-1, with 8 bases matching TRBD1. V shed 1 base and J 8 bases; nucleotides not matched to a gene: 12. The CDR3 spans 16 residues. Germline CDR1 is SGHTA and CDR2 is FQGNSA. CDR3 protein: CASSLVPTTGGVEAFF. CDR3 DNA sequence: TGTGCCAGCAGCTTAGTTCCAACCACAGGGGGAGTAGAAGCTTTCTTT.

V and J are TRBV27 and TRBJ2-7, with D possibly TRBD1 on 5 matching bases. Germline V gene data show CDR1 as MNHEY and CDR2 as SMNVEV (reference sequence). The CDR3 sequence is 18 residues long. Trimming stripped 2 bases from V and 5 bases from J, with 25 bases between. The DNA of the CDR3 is TGTGCCAGCAGTTTAAGTTGGGGCAGGGCTGACCAACACCACGAGCAGTACTTC. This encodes CASSLSWGRADQHHEQYF.

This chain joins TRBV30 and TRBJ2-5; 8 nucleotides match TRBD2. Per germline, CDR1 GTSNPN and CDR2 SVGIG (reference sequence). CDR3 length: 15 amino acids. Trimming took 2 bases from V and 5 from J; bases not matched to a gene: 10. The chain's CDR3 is CAWSPRGGRAETQYF. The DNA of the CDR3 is TGTGCCTGGAGTCCCCGCGGGGGGAGGGCGGAGACCCAGTACTTC.

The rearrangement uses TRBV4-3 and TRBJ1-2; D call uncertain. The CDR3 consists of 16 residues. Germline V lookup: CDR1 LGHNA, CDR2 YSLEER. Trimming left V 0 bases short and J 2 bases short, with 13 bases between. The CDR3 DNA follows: TGCGCCAGCAGCCAAGAGCGACCGGGGAACAACTATGGCTACACCTTC. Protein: CASSQERPGNNYGYTF.

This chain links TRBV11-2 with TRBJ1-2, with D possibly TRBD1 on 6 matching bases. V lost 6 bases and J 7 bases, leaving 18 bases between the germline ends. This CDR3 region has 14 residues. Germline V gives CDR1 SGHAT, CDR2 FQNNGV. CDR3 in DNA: TGTGCCAGCAGGGGCCTACAGGGAAGGGCTGGCTACACCTTC. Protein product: CASRGLQGRAGYTF.

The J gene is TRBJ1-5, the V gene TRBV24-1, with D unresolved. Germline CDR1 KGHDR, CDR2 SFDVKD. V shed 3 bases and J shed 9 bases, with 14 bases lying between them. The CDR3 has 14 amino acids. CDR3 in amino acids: CATSDGVGLRPQHF. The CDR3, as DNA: TGTGCCACCAGTGATGGTGTCGGGTTGAGGCCCCAGCATTTT.

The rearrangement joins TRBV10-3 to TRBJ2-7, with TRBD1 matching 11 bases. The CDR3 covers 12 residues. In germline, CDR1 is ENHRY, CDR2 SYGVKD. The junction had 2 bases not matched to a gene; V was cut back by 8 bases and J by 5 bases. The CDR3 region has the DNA TGTGCCATCGGGGACAGGGGGAACGAGCAGTACTTC. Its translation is CAIGDRGNEQYF.

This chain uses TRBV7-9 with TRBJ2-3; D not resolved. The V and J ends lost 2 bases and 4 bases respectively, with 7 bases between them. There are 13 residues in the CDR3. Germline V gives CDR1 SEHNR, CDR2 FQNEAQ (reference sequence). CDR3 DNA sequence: TGTGCCAGCAGCTTAAGCCCCTCAGATACGCAGTATTTT. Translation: CASSLSPSDTQYF.

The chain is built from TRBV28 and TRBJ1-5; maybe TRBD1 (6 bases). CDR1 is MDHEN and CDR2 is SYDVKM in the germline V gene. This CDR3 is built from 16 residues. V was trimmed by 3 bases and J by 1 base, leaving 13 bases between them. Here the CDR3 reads CASSFLQGRSNQPQHF. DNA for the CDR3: TGTGCCAGCAGTTTTTTACAGGGACGGAGCAATCAGCCCCAGCATTTT. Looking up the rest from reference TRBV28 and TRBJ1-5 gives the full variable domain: DVKVTQSSRYLVKRTGEKVFLECVQDMDHENMFWYRQDPGLGLRLIYFSYDVKMKEKGDIPEGYSVSREKKERFSLILESASTNQTSMYLCASSFLQGRSNQPQHFGDGTRLSIL.